Listed below are T cell receptor beta chains from one sample, sequenced in a study of blood T cell repertoires in COVID-19. The method was immunoSEQ multiplex PCR; TCRdb's version includes in-frame clones alone and lacks a portion of them. The table has more than 55,000 clones, 80% to 95% seen once. Sequences were obtained from peripheral blood. The receptors derive from a man of 80 years or more with acute or convalescent COVID-19. CDR3s include the opening cysteine and the closing phenylalanine or tryptophan.

v_call	j_call	cdr3_aa
TRBV7-9	TRBJ2-2	CASSLRQGADTGELFF
TRBV25-1	TRBJ2-3	CASSEQRGVVDTQYF
TRBV30	TRBJ2-3	CAWSETGVLTDTQYF
TRBV6-5	TRBJ2-1	CASTQGALNEQFF
TRBV15	TRBJ2-1	CATSRGSRVSYNEQFF
TRBV2	TRBJ2-2	CASSAGANTGELFF
TRBV19	TRBJ1-5	CASSIQGDQPQHF
TRBV19	TRBJ1-2	CASSSGQTANYGYTF
TRBV5-5	TRBJ2-3	CASSSRDRGPSGGLDTQYF
TRBV7-8	TRBJ1-1	CASSPKGRQAGLNTEAFF
TRBV6-5	TRBJ1-1	CASAGTRDFGEAFF
TRBV3-1/TRBV3-2	TRBJ2-5	CASSTRTGQETQYF
TRBV2	TRBJ2-5	CASRADRGGKTQYF
TRBV19	TRBJ1-1	CASRIGGMSTEAFF
TRBV19	TRBJ1-3	CASSIETANSGNTIYF